This is a list of T cell receptor beta chains from one sample in a study of T-cell memory formation after mild COVID-19. TCRdb used MiXCR to reprocess the 5' RACE reads, holding one entry per CDR3 protein. The table includes 350,000 to 500,000 distinct CDR3 sequences, over 15% detected once. Sequencing was carried out using PBMCs or a T cell subset sorted from them (not recorded which). These receptors originate from a man aged 18 to 30 who had mild COVID-19 (a few samples of this study predate the infection). Cell type and time point are not known. Each CDR3 is given with its conserved first and last residue. D genes are given only for firm matches. Size tells how often a clone was seen (once, few, many) or the class of an expanded clone, and some rows leave it out.

>.|.|14|TRBJ2-5|TRBV7-2
CASRLGAGGETQYF
TGTGCCAGCCGCCTCGGAGCGGGTGGAGAGACCCAGTACTTC
>.|.|13|TRBJ1-1|TRBV6-2/TRBV6-3
CASIQTSNTEAFF
TGTGCCAGCATCCAGACATCGAACACTGAAGCTTTCTTT
>few|.|14|TRBJ1-5|TRBV2
CASSEVTSNQPQHF
TGTGCCAGCAGTGAAGTAACTAGCAATCAGCCCCAGCATTTT
>.|TRBD2|15|TRBJ2-1|TRBV9
CASSAVAGGVNEQFF
TGTGCCAGCAGCGCGGTAGCGGGGGGGGTCAATGAGCAGTTCTTC
>few|TRBD2|13|TRBJ2-1|TRBV19
CASRAGGREEQFF
TGTGCCAGCCGAGCGGGGGGCCGAGAAGAGCAGTTCTTC
>.|.|13|TRBJ2-4|TRBV20-1
CSARDGGVDIQYF
TGCAGTGCTAGAGATGGAGGGGTCGACATTCAGTACTTC
>.|.|14|TRBJ1-4|TRBV15
CATSRDSGTEKLFF
TGTGCCACCAGCAGAGATTCGGGGACGGAAAAACTGTTTTTT
>.|.|17|TRBJ1-5|TRBV4-3
CASSKGRPAAGNQPQHF
TGCGCCAGCAGCAAAGGACGGCCGGCTGCGGGGAATCAGCCCCAGCATTTT
>few|TRBD2|14|TRBJ2-1|TRBV20-1
CSAREPAGGNEQFF
TGCAGTGCTAGAGAACCAGCGGGGGGGAATGAGCAGTTCTTC
>.|TRBD1|16|TRBJ2-7|TRBV27
CASTRRGDRGNYEQYF
TGTGCCAGCACTCGTAGGGGGGACAGGGGAAATTACGAGCAGTACTTC
>many|TRBD1|13|TRBJ1-2|TRBV7-2
CASSLRQGYGYTF
TGTGCCAGCAGCTTAAGACAGGGATATGGCTACACCTTC
>many|.|13|TRBJ2-7|TRBV11-1
CASSLADTYEQYF
TGTGCCAGCAGCTTAGCGGACACCTACGAGCAGTACTTC
>few|.|14|TRBJ1-6|TRBV6-5
CASSYRSLNSPLHF
TGTGCCAGCAGTTACCGGTCGCTTAATTCACCCCTCCACTTT
>.|TRBD1|16|TRBJ1-3|TRBV7-9
CASVPPGRQGENTIYF
TGTGCCAGCGTCCCCCCGGGGCGACAGGGAGAAAACACCATATATTTT
>many|TRBD1|15|TRBJ2-7|TRBV5-1
CASSLALQGANEQYF
TGCGCCAGCAGCTTGGCCCTACAGGGGGCCAACGAGCAGTACTTC
>few|.|15|TRBJ1-5|TRBV24-1
CATSDGTYSNQPQHF
TGTGCCACCAGCGATGGGACATATAGCAATCAGCCCCAGCATTTT
>.|TRBD2|15|TRBJ2-5|TRBV7-2
CASSLAGGFQETQYF
TGTGCCAGCAGCTTAGCCGGGGGGTTCCAAGAGACCCAGTACTTC
>.|.|14|TRBJ1-3|TRBV12-3/TRBV12-4
CASSLGLSGNTIYF
TGTGCCAGCAGTTTAGGACTCTCTGGAAACACCATATATTTT
>few|TRBD1|15|TRBJ2-2|TRBV2
CASIRDRGNTGELFF
TGTGCCAGCATTCGGGACAGGGGGAACACCGGGGAGCTGTTTTTT
>.|TRBD1|12|TRBJ1-4|TRBV2
CASTGTGEKLFF
TGTGCCAGCACGGGGACAGGGGAAAAACTGTTTTTT